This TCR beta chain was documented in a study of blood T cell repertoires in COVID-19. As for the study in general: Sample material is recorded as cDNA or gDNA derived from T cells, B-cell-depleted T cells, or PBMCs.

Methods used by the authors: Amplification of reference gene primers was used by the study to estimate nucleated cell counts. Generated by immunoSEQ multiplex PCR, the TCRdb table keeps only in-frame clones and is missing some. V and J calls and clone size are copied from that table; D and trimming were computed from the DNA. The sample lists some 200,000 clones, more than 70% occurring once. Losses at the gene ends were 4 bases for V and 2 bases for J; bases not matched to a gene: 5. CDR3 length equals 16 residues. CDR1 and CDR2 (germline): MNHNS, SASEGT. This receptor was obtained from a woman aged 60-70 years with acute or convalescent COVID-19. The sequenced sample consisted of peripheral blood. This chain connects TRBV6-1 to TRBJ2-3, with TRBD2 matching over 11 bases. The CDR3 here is CASSVGTSGFTDTQYF. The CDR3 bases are TGTGCCAGCAGTGTAGGGACTAGCGGTTTCACAGATACGCAGTATTTT.